The 9 T cell receptor beta chains below were found in one sample sequenced in a study of breast tumors, draining lymph nodes, adjacent tissues. Using its own MiXCR run on the multiplex PCR reads, TCRdb lists one record per CDR3 protein. This sample yields some 52,000 distinct CDR3 sequences, of which roughly two fifths are seen a single time; over 9.5% belongs to the top ten. The sample was breast tumor tissue. All receptors come from a female donor with breast cancer. Some clones in this sample may be carry-over from other donors' samples.

At least ten counts were recorded for this clonotype. The chain uses TRBV6-1 and TRBJ1-5; D call uncertain. Germline V lookup: CDR1 MNHNS, CDR2 SASEGT. This CDR3 comprises 13 residues. The ends were cut back, 0 bases at V and 6 bases at J, with 6 bases in the middle. In DNA, the CDR3 is TGTGCCAGCAGTGAAGCTCTGGGTCAGCCCCAGCATTTT. Encoded protein: CASSEALGQPQHF.

This clonotype was seen at least ten times. The gene calls are TRBV18 and TRBJ2-3; 9 bases agree with TRBD1. V was pared by 3 bases and J by 4 bases, with 2 bases of the junction left unmatched. Germline V gene lookup returns CDR1 KGHSH and CDR2 LQKENI. The CDR3 loop spans 14 amino acids. As DNA, the CDR3 is TGTGCCAGCTCACCTTACAGGGGGCCAGATACGCAGTATTTT. The encoded protein is CASSPYRGPDTQYF.

The rearrangement uses TRBV11-1 and TRBJ1-4; a possible D gene is TRBD1 (5 bases). This CDR3 is built from 12 residues. Germline CDR1 and CDR2: SGHAT and FQDESV (reference sequence). With 5 bases removed from V and 12 bases from J, the gap between germline ends came to 13 bases. The CDR3 region is CASSPGDGELFF. CDR3 sequence (DNA): TGTGCCAGCAGCCCGGGGGACGGGGAACTGTTTTTT.

This clonotype was seen many times. This chain joins TRBV20-1 and TRBJ1-2, with D possibly TRBD1 on 6 matching bases. CDR3 length: 13 residues. CDR1 and CDR2 (germline): DFQATT, SNEGSKA (reference sequence). Trimming pared 4 bases from V and 3 bases from J, leaving 12 bases between. Here the CDR3 reads CSAMSGTHYGYTF. For the CDR3, the DNA is TGCAGTGCTATGTCCGGGACACACTATGGCTACACCTTC.

This clonotype occurred many times. The V call is TRBV9, the J call TRBJ2-3; D not certain. Per germline, CDR1 SGDLS and CDR2 YYNGEE. Trimming took 5 bases from V and 5 from J, leaving 12 bases between them. There are 13 residues in the CDR3. The CDR3 bases are TGTGCCAGCAGTAGGGATGTTGGAGATACGCAGTATTTT. It translates to CASSRDVGDTQYF.

This clonotype appeared many times. The V gene is TRBV11-2, the J gene TRBJ2-7; 11 nucleotides match TRBD2. The V gene's germline CDR1 is SGHAT and CDR2 FQNNGV. This CDR3 has 16 amino acids. With 5 bases clipped from V and 2 bases from J, the junction kept 8 bases outside the gene matches. The CDR3 protein is CASSPGMGLAAYEQYF. CDR3 bases: TGTGCCAGCAGCCCGGGGATGGGACTAGCGGCCTACGAGCAGTACTTC.

This clonotype was seen at least ten times. The chain is built from TRBV29-1 and TRBJ2-7, with a tentative D call TRBD1 (5 bases). This CDR3 comprises 13 residues. Deletions cut 3 bases from V and 6 bases from J, with 15 bases between. The germline V gene encodes CDR1 SQVTM and CDR2 ANQGSEA. CDR3 loop: CSVDGPGMAEQYF. The CDR3 bases are TGCAGCGTTGATGGACCAGGGATGGCCGAGCAGTACTTC.

The CDR3 region is CASSRTGQPQHF. Here the CDR3 DNA reads TGTGCCAGCAGCCGTACCGGGCAGCCCCAGCATTTT. The chain uses TRBV7-3 and TRBJ1-5, with D unresolved. V lost 5 bases and J lost 7, with 9 bases in between. The V gene's germline CDR1 is SGHTA and CDR2 FQGTGA. The CDR3 has 12 amino acids.

About this clonotype: Without the conserved terminal phenylalanine or tryptophan, this CDR3 likely stems from a read error. The DNA is left out, because the CDR3 cannot be placed on it with certainty; the CDR3 is given as TCRdb lists it. This CDR3 reads CSARDSGL. This chain links TRBV20-1 with TRBJ2-5. The V gene's germline CDR1 is DFQATT and CDR2 SNEGSKA (reference sequence). 8 amino acids form the CDR3, both terminal residues included.